The T cell receptor (beta chain) under discussion was sequenced for a study of long-term antiretroviral therapy in people with HIV. This clone was counted a single time. The authors ran the immunoSEQ assay, v3.0, at survey level. Only in-frame clones appear in the TCRdb table, and some are missing; sequencing was by immunoSEQ multiplex PCR. The data show about 21,000 clones, with around 87% seen just once and roughly 8% held by the top ten. The germline V gene encodes CDR1 SGHAT and CDR2 FQDESV (reference sequence). This CDR3 has 12 residues. Trimming removed 3 bases at V and 8 bases at J, with 10 bases between.

The TCR sequence derives from a man aged 18 to 30 with HIV. This rearrangement joins TRBV11-1 to TRBJ1-1; no clear D gene. Sequenced material: unsorted PBMCs, taken 0.2 years before starting antiretroviral therapy. Here the CDR3 reads CASSFGPWEAFF. The CDR3 DNA follows: TGTGCCAGCAGCTTTGGTCCGTGGGAAGCTTTCTTT.